This T cell receptor (beta chain) was sequenced in a study of human T cells and chemical hapten exposure. Germline lookup yields CDR1 SGHDT and CDR2 YYEEEE. The CDR3 runs to 14 residues. V was pared by 4 bases and J by 2 bases, with 6 bases of the junction left unmatched. In TCRdb, the RACE reads were re-called with MiXCR into one record per CDR3 protein. Seen here are 150,000 to 200,000 distinct CDR3 sequences, roughly 14% observed once, and the top ten hold 1.7%. As to time point: patch test 1, 2 weeks after DPC sensitization. Described treatment: therapeutic diphenylcyclopropenone sensitization with weekly scalp DPC. Prior to each patch test being applied, blood was drawn. Study findings and constraints: Alopecia affecting every donor means their immune response may not match healthy people's.

On this clonotype: Its specificity is not known.

Sequencing used whole blood, obtained in connection with sensitization to the hapten diphenylcyclopropenone (DPC). The rearrangement joins TRBV5-6 to TRBJ2-7; 7 bases match TRBD1. The TCR comes from a woman aged 25 to 39 with alopecia areata. Some clones in this sample may be carry-over from other donors' samples. CDR3 nucleotide sequence: TGTGCCAGCAGCCGACAGGGACAGACCTACGAGCAGTACTTC. Residues: CASSRQGQTYEQYF.